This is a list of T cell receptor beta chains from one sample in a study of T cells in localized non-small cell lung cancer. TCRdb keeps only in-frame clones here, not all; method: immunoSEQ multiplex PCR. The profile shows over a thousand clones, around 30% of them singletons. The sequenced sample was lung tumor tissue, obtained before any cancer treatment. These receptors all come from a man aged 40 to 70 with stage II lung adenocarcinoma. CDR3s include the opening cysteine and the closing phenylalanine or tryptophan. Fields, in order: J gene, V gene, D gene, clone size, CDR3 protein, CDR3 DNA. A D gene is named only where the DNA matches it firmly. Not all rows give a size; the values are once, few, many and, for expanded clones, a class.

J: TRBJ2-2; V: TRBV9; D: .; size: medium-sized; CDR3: CASSGPRGLVGEHTGELFF; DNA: TGTGCCAGCAGCGGGCCTCGGGGCTTAGTGGGAGAACACACCGGGGAGCTGTTTTTT
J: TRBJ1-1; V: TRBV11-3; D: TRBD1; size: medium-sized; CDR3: CASSTGQGMNTEAFF; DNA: TGTGCCAGCAGCACCGGACAGGGGATGAACACTGAAGCTTTCTTT
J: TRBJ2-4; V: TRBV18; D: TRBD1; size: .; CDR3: CASSGTENIQYF; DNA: TGTGCCAGCTCAGGGACAGAAAACATTCAGTACTTC
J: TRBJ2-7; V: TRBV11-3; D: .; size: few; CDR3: CASSSTVKLDEQYF; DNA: TGTGCCAGCAGCTCAACGGTCAAACTGGACGAGCAGTACTTC
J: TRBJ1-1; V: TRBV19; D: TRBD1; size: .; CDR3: CASGTGRSTEAFF; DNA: TGTGCCAGTGGGACAGGGAGGAGCACTGAAGCTTTCTTT
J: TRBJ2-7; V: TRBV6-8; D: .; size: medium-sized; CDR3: CASSNLAGRVYEQYF; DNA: TGTGCCAGCAGTAACTTGGCGGGAAGGGTATACGAGCAGTACTTC
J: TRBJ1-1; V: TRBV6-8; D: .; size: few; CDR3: CASSSPASERTEAFF; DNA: TGTGCCAGCAGTTCCCCGGCCTCGGAGCGGACTGAAGCTTTCTTT
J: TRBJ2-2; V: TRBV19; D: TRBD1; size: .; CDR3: CASSTPQGAWTGELFF; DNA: TGTGCCAGTAGTACCCCACAGGGGGCCTGGACCGGGGAGCTGTTTTTT
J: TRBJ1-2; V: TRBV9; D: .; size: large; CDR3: CASSVDSQTDNYGYTF; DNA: TGTGCCAGCAGCGTGGACAGCCAAACCGACAACTATGGCTACACCTTC
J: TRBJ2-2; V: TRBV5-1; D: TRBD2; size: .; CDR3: CASSLIAGGRNTGELFF; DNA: TGCGCCAGCAGCTTGATAGCGGGAGGCCGGAACACCGGGGAGCTGTTTTTT
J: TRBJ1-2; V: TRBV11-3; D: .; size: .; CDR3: CASTSLGRGVNGYTF; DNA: TGTGCCAGCACCTCCTTGGGTCGGGGAGTGAATGGCTACACCTTC
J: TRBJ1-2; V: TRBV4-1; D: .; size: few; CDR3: CASSQAASDTNYGYTF; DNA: TGCGCCAGCAGCCAAGCTGCCAGCGACACTAACTATGGCTACACCTTC
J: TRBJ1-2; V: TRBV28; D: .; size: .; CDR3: CASSLWQEPNYGYTF; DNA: TGTGCCAGCAGTTTATGGCAGGAGCCTAACTATGGCTACACCTTC
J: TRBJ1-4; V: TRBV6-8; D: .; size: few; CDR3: CASSYSGFEKLFF; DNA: TGTGCCAGCAGTTACTCAGGTTTCGAAAAACTGTTTTTT
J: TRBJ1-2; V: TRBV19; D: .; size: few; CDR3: CASTPLGGHNYGYTF; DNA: TGTGCCAGTACTCCTTTAGGCGGGCATAACTATGGCTACACCTTC
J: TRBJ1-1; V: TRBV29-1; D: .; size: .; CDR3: CSVVGSNTEAFF; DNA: TGCAGCGTTGTTGGCTCGAACACTGAAGCTTTCTTT
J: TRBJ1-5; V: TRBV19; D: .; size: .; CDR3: CAIGGPIFPFNQPQHF; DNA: TGTGCCATCGGGGGTCCCATTTTCCCATTTAATCAGCCCCAGCATTTT
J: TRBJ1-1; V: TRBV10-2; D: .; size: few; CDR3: CASSVDRRVTEAFF; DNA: TGCGCCAGCAGTGTGGACCGAAGGGTCACTGAAGCTTTCTTT
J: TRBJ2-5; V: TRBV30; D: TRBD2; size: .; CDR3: CAWSFGGRAGETQYF; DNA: TGTGCCTGGAGTTTTGGCGGGAGGGCGGGGGAGACCCAGTACTTC
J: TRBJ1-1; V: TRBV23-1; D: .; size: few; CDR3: CASSQLQGNTEAFF; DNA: TGCGCCAGCAGCCAACTACAGGGGAACACTGAAGCTTTCTTT
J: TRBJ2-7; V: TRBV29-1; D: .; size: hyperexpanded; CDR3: CSVEGQGAAEQYF; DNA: TGCAGCGTTGAAGGTCAGGGTGCGGCCGAGCAGTACTTC
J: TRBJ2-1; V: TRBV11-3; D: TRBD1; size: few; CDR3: CASSIDRDRNEQFF; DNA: TGTGCCAGCAGCATTGACAGGGATCGGAATGAGCAGTTCTTC
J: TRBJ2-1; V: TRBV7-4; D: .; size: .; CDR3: CASSLEVGGENEQFF; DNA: TGTGCCAGCAGCTTGGAAGTCGGAGGGGAGAATGAGCAGTTCTTC
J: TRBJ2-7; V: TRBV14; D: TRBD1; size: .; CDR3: CASRQGAAYEQYF; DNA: TGTGCCAGCAGACAGGGGGCGGCCTACGAGCAGTACTTC
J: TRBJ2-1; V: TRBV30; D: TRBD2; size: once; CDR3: CAWREGTSGRANNEQFF; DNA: TGTGCCTGGAGGGAAGGGACTAGCGGGAGGGCCAACAATGAGCAGTTCTTC
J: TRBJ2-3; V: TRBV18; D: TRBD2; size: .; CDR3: CASSPPVTSGRAIGADTQYF; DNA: TGTGCCAGCTCACCACCCGTGACTAGCGGGAGGGCGATTGGGGCAGATACGCAGTATTTT
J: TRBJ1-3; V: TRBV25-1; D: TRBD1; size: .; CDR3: CASSPEDRQSNTIYF; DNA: TGTGCCAGCAGCCCGGAGGACAGGCAGTCGAACACCATATATTTT
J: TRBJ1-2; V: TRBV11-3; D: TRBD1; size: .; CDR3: CASSLWTGGGYGYTF; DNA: TGTGCCAGCAGCTTATGGACAGGGGGCGGCTATGGCTACACCTTC
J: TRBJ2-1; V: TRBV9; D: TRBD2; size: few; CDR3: CASSVDLAGAFYNEQFF; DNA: TGTGCCAGCAGCGTAGATCTAGCGGGAGCTTTCTACAATGAGCAGTTCTTC
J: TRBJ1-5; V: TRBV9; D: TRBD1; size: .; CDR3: CASSPTGSSNQPQHF; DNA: TGTGCCAGCAGTCCGACAGGGAGTAGCAATCAGCCCCAGCATTTT
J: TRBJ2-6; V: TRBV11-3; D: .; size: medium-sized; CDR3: CASSSRKPGANVLTF; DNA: TGTGCCAGCAGCTCCCGGAAGCCCGGGGCCAACGTCCTGACTTTC
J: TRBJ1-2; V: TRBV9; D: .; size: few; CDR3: CASSVGAGTLNYGYTF; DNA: TGTGCCAGCAGCGTGGGGGCGGGGACCCTTAACTATGGCTACACCTTC
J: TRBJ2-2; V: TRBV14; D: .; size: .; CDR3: CASSQAPNTGELFF; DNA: TGTGCCAGCAGCCAAGCCCCGAACACCGGGGAGCTGTTTTTT
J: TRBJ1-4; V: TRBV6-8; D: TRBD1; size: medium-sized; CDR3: CAVEGQKNEKLFF; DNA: TGTGCCGTGGAGGGACAGAAGAATGAAAAACTGTTTTTT
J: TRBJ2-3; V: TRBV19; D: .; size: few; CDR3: CASSIGGAGVSPSTDTQYF; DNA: TGTGCCAGTAGTATAGGGGGGGCGGGAGTCTCCCCCAGCACAGATACGCAGTATTTT
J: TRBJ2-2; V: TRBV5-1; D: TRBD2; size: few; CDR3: CASSLAGEVTGELFF; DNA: TGCGCCAGCAGCTTAGCGGGAGAGGTCACCGGGGAGCTGTTTTTT
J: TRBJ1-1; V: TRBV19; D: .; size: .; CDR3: CASSIGAGQTEAFF; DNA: TGTGCCAGTAGTATAGGAGCAGGGCAGACTGAAGCTTTCTTT